Detailed here is one TCR beta chain. This specimen belongs to a study of shared clonotypes between healthy human individuals. Trimming cost V 6 bases and J 4 bases, with 15 bases left between them. Germline values: CDR1 KGHSH, CDR2 LQKENI. This CDR3 is 14 amino acids long. Method: immunoSEQ multiplex PCR; TCRdb's copy keeps in-frame clones and lacks some. The sample contains 1.5 million to 1.9 million clones, 95% to 99% of which appear only once. This receptor was taken from a man aged 25-45 years in good health. The chain employs TRBV18 and TRBJ1-1; D unclear. Sequences were obtained from naive CD4+ T cells sorted from blood. Subset given: CD45RA+ positively selected. The CDR3 reads CASSPFRRPTEAFF. The DNA for the CDR3 is TGTGCCAGCTCCCCGTTTCGTAGGCCCACTGAAGCTTTCTTT.